The T cell receptor beta chain under discussion was sequenced for a study of cytomegalovirus exposure and HLA in healthy donors. With 60 Vbeta and 13 Jbeta primers, the PCR was carried out. Profiled with immunoSEQ multiplex PCR; TCRdb holds only in-frame clones, not every one. Here the sample spans some 150,000 clones, 70% to 85% being singletons. This clone was found once. V was clipped by 8 bases and J by 2 bases; unmatched bases: 1. This CDR3 has 12 residues. CDR1 is MNHEY, CDR2 SMNVEV, per germline (reference sequence). The receptor comes from a woman aged 45-65 years in good health and CMV-seropositive. Sequencing input: PBMCs. The chain combines TRBV27 with TRBJ2-7; 9 bases align to TRBD1. In DNA, the CDR3 is TGTGCCAGCCGGACAGGGGCCTACGAGCAGTACTTC. It translates to CASRTGAYEQYF.